The 2 T cell receptor beta chains below were found in one sample sequenced in a study of T cell repertoires in cytomegalovirus infection. TCRdb called the reads again in MiXCR, with one record for every CDR3 protein. The repertoire holds roughly 500,000 distinct CDR3 sequences, with more than 40% as singletons. No antigens are known for them. The starting material was cultured PBMCs, obtained from culture after CMV antigen stimulation. These receptors came from a human donor in good health (CMV status not recorded). Some clones in this sample may be carry-over from other donors' samples.

This clonotype was found a few times. The V call is TRBV12-3 or TRBV12-4, the J call TRBJ1-2; perhaps TRBD1 as D (5 bases). The length of the CDR3 is 15 residues. V lost 3 bases and J 7 bases, leaving 18 bases between the germline ends. In DNA form, the CDR3 reads TGTGCCAGCAGTTTTTCCGGGGCCTGGGGACTTGGCTACACCTTC. Protein sequence: CASSFSGAWGLGYTF.

This clonotype was picked up a small number of times. The gene calls are TRBV7-2 and TRBJ2-3, with no clear D. CDR3 length equals 15 residues. The germline V gene encodes CDR1 SGHTA and CDR2 FQGNSA. V was trimmed by 1 base and J by 2 bases, leaving 10 bases between them. CDR3 loop: CASSLDRVNTDTQYF. The CDR3 nucleotides are TGTGCCAGCAGCTTAGATAGGGTTAACACAGATACGCAGTATTTT.